This T cell receptor beta chain was recovered during a study of tissue T cells after allogeneic stem cell transplantation. Repertoires were generated with immunoSEQ multiplex PCR, while TCRdb's copy carries only in-frame clones and drops some. The sample yields fewer than 3,500 clones, 45% seen once. Turning to this clone: Here the gene names and germline are mouse. The read falls 1 residue short of the CDR3 end, and the missing part is taken from the germline J gene.

Germline-derived CDR1 and CDR2 are KGHPV and FQNQEV (reference sequence). V trimming: 4 bases; J trimming: 1 base; junction bases outside the gene matches: 6. The CDR3 is made up of 15 amino acids. Noted time point: mouse harvest day 14 after allogeneic transplant. Each mouse received 10^7 T-cell-depleted marrow cells plus 10^6 splenic CD5+ T cells by tail vein. Sequencing was carried out using lymph node tissue. This chain connects TRBV26 to TRBJ1-1; 7 bases agree with TRBD1. This clonotype was obtained from a female BALB/c mouse given C57BL/6 T cells with graft-versus-host disease after an allogeneic hematopoietic cell transplant. The covered CDR3 bases are TGTGCCAGCAGTCCGAGACAGGGAGGGAACACAGAAGTCTTC. This gives the protein CASSPRQGGNTEVF. The CDR3, in full, reads CASSPRQGGNTEVFF.